The 32 T cell receptor beta chains listed next were all sequenced from one sample in a study of naive CD8 T cells in extremely preterm neonates. Sequencing was performed with immunoSEQ multiplex PCR; in TCRdb, only in-frame clones are kept and a portion is missing. The sample consists of under 6,000 clones, 95% to 99% of them appearing once. Sample: naive CD8+ T cells from blood. The receptors shown here come from a human donor in good health.

This chain joins TRBV4-3 and TRBJ1-4; D perhaps matches TRBD1 (5 bases). This CDR3 comprises 15 residues. CDR1 and CDR2 from the germline V gene are LGHNA and YSLEER. The V end was cut by 1 base, the J end by 8 bases, with 14 bases between. The CDR3 loop is CASSQGGGAGEKLFF. DNA of the CDR3: TGCGCCAGCAGCCAAGGTGGAGGGGCTGGAGAAAAACTGTTTTTT.

This clone was found once. This chain joins TRBV5-5 and TRBJ2-7; 10 bases align to TRBD2. V dropped 4 bases and J dropped 2; count of bases not matched to a gene: 12. There are 17 residues in the CDR3. Germline loops: CDR1 SGHKS, CDR2 YYEKEE (reference sequence). The DNA of the CDR3 is TGTGCCAGCAGCCCGGTCGGTACTAGCGGGGTTACCTACGAGCAGTACTTC. Protein product: CASSPVGTSGVTYEQYF.

The chain carries TRBV7-8 and TRBJ2-5, with D unclear. Gene TRBJ2-7 matches the end of the DNA better, so the J call may be wrong. CDR3 length equals 14 residues. The germline V gene has CDR1 SGHVS and CDR2 FQNEAQ. CDR3 loop: CASSVEVSTYEQYF. The CDR3 DNA reads TGTGCCAGCAGCGTCGAAGTATCAACCTACGAGCAGTACTTC.

The V call is TRBV27, the J call TRBJ2-7; TRBD2 matches at 8 bases. The CDR3 totals 15 residues. V lost 5 bases to trimming and J lost 6 bases; unmatched junction nucleotides: 12. CDR1 MNHEY and CDR2 SMNVEV come from the germline V gene (reference sequence). The CDR3 coding sequence is TGTGCCAGCAGTCCCACCCGGGGGGGTGTTGGCGAGCAGTACTTC. It is translated as CASSPTRGGVGEQYF.

The chain has TRBV28 and TRBJ2-5, with D unresolved. Trimming took 3 bases from V and 5 from J, leaving 10 bases between them. Germline V gene sequence: CDR1 MDHEN, CDR2 SYDVKM. The CDR3 totals 13 residues. The CDR3 region has the DNA TGTGCCAGCAGTTTGGTACAGAAGGAGACCCAGTACTTC. This codes for CASSLVQKETQYF.

The V and J genes are TRBV25-1 and TRBJ1-3; D remains unclear. Looked up from germline, CDR1 is MGHDK and CDR2 is SYGVNS. Trimming took 4 bases from V and 0 from J, leaving 10 bases between them. This CDR3 spans 15 amino acids. In nucleotides, the CDR3 is TGTGCCAGCAGTGTCAGAACGAACTCTGGAAACACCATATATTTT. This translates into CASSVRTNSGNTIYF.

This chain uses TRBV5-1 with TRBJ2-3; no definite D call. CDR1 and CDR2 from the germline V gene are SGHRS and YFSETQ. V lost 4 bases, J lost 2 bases, and 11 bases lay in between. The length of the CDR3 is 14 residues. CDR3 bases: TGCGCCAGCAGCCCGACTCTCACCACAGATACGCAGTATTTT. It encodes CASSPTLTTDTQYF. The full variable domain, its missing parts supplied by reference TRBV5-1 and TRBJ2-3, is KAGVTQTPRYLIKTRGQQVTLSCSPISGHRSVSWYQQTPGQGLQFLFEYFSETQRNKGNFPGRFSGRQFSNSRSEMNVSTLELGDSALYLCASSPTLTTDTQYFGPGTRLTVL.

This chain uses TRBV27 with TRBJ1-5, with D perhaps TRBD1 (6 bases). Between the trimmed V and J ends, which lost 6 bases and 3 bases, there was a span of 12 bases. Germline V CDR1 and CDR2: MNHEY, SMNVEV (reference sequence). The CDR3 covers 14 residues. CDR3 amino acids: CASRDAGVNQPQHF. CDR3 nucleotides: TGTGCCAGCAGGGACGCAGGGGTCAATCAGCCCCAGCATTTT.

This sequence joins TRBV4-2 and TRBJ2-3; 12 nucleotides match TRBD2. V lost 0 bases to trimming and J lost 7 bases; unmatched junction nucleotides: 2. CDR1 is LGHNA, CDR2 YNFKEQ, per germline. This CDR3 has 15 residues. The CDR3 loop is CASSQETSGRNTQYF. The CDR3 DNA is TGTGCCAGCAGCCAAGAGACTAGCGGGAGAAATACGCAGTATTTT.

The chain is built from TRBV6-5 and TRBJ1-1, with 10 bases identical to TRBD1. The CDR3 has 16 residues. V dropped 4 bases and J dropped 4; count of bases not matched to a gene: 9. Germline CDR1 is MNHEY and CDR2 is SVGAGI. The CDR3: CASSWTGGGGGTEAFF. The CDR3 DNA reads as TGTGCCAGCAGTTGGACAGGGGGAGGGGGGGGCACTGAAGCTTTCTTT.

Note on this clone: Relative to the germline gene, one junction end is altered; a read error may explain this. J is TRBJ2-2 and V is TRBV7-7; 14 nucleotides line up with TRBD2. Germline CDR1 reads SSHAT; CDR2 reads FNYEAQ (reference sequence). CDR3 size: 16 residues. CDR3 in DNA: TGTGCTAGCAGCTTAGGGACTAGCGGGAGTAACGGGGAGCTGTTTTTT. Residues: CASSLGTSGSNGELFF.

The rearrangement links TRBV9 to TRBJ2-7; maybe TRBD1 (6 bases). Trimming removed 1 base from V and 0 bases from J, with 8 bases in between. The CDR3 is made up of 14 amino acids. The germline gives CDR1 SGDLS, CDR2 YYNGEE. CDR3 loop: CASSVRDTSYEQYF. For the CDR3, the DNA is TGTGCCAGCAGCGTACGGGACACCTCCTACGAGCAGTACTTC.

CDR3 bases: TGTGCCAGCAGCTCAGGGTCGTCTGGAAACACCATATATTTT. Its protein is CASSSGSSGNTIYF. The gene calls are TRBV7-9 and TRBJ1-3, with TRBD1 as a possible D gene (5 bases). The V gene's germline CDR1 is SEHNR and CDR2 FQNEAQ (reference sequence). The CDR3 length is 14 residues. V lost 4 bases, J lost 1 base, and 8 bases lay in between.

This clone was observed once. Its ends do not fully match the called genes, so a read error is possible. The chain links TRBV7-7 to TRBJ2-7; 7 bases are shared with TRBD1. Germline CDR1 is SSHAT and CDR2 is FNYEAQ (reference sequence). This CDR3 region has 13 residues. Written as DNA, the CDR3 is TGTGCTAGCAGCCTGGGGCAGGGGGACGAGCAGTACTTC. It specifies CASSLGQGDEQYF.

V and J are TRBV27 and TRBJ1-1; 8 bases are a match to TRBD1. Trimming took 1 base from V and 5 from J; bases not matched to a gene: 0. Germline CDR1 MNHEY, CDR2 SMNVEV (reference sequence). CDR3 length equals 13 residues. This CDR3 reads CASSLYRGTEAFF. The CDR3 DNA follows: TGTGCCAGCAGTTTATACAGGGGGACTGAAGCTTTCTTT.

The chain couples TRBV29-1 to TRBJ2-1, with TRBD2 matching 13 bases. CDR1 is SQVTM and CDR2 is ANQGSEA in the germline V gene. V lost 7 bases and J lost 6; bases outside the gene matches: 3. The CDR3 totals 13 residues. The CDR3 region has the DNA TGCAGCGCTGGGACTAGCGGGGCCAATGAGCAGTTCTTC. It yields the protein CSAGTSGANEQFF.

This rearrangement joins TRBV4-1 to TRBJ1-1; no firm D call. The CDR3 is made up of 13 amino acids. Trimming removed 1 base from V and 1 base from J, with 4 bases in between. CDR1 and CDR2 from the germline V gene are MGHRA and YSYEKL. The DNA for the CDR3 is TGCGCCAGCAGCCAAGTACAGAACACTGAAGCTTTCTTT. Residues: CASSQVQNTEAFF.

The chain uses TRBV6-1 and TRBJ2-4, with TRBD2 as a possible D gene (6 bases). Trimming stripped 2 bases from V and 7 bases from J, with 18 bases between. This CDR3 comprises 16 residues. Germline loops: CDR1 MNHNS, CDR2 SASEGT. CDR3 region: CASSEWPSEYRNIQYF. The CDR3 bases are TGTGCCAGCAGTGAATGGCCTAGCGAGTATAGGAACATTCAGTACTTC.

V usage is TRBV9 and J usage is TRBJ2-6, with D possibly being TRBD2 (5 bases). V lost 3 bases to trimming and J lost 0 bases, with 7 bases between them. Germline values: CDR1 SGDLS, CDR2 YYNGEE. This CDR3 is 15 amino acids long. The CDR3, as DNA: TGTGCCAGCAGCGACGAGGGCTCTGGGGCCAACGTCCTGACTTTC. Translating it yields CASSDEGSGANVLTF.

This chain joins TRBV27 and TRBJ2-1, with 9 bases matching TRBD1. Trimming removed 5 bases from V and 7 bases from J; junction bases left unmatched: 6. CDR3 length: 14 amino acids. CDR1 MNHEY and CDR2 SMNVEV come from the germline V gene (reference sequence). In nucleotides, the CDR3 is TGTGCCAGCAGTACGCCCGGGACAGGGAATGAGCAGTTCTTC. This translates into CASSTPGTGNEQFF.

The rearrangement joins TRBV19 to TRBJ1-5; D is unclear. V was pared by 6 bases and J by 4 bases, with 13 bases between. The V gene's germline CDR1 is LNHDA and CDR2 SQIVND (reference sequence). This CDR3 is built from 14 residues. DNA for the CDR3: TGTGCCAGTAGCGGACGGGGAACTAATCAGCCCCAGCATTTT. Amino acids: CASSGRGTNQPQHF.

The chain employs TRBV7-2 and TRBJ1-1; a possible D gene is TRBD1 (6 bases). Trimming left V 0 bases short and J 1 base short, with 9 bases between. From germline, CDR1 is SGHTA and CDR2 FQGNSA. The CDR3 extends over 15 amino acids. CDR3 nucleotides: TGTGCCAGCAGCTTAGCGTTACAGGGGAACACTGAAGCTTTCTTT. Translated: CASSLALQGNTEAFF. The entire variable domain, with the rest obtained from reference TRBV7-2 and TRBJ1-1, is as follows: GAGVSQSPSNKVTEKGKDVELRCDPISGHTALYWYRQSLGQGLEFLIYFQGNSAPDKSGLPSDRFSAERTGGSVSTLTIQRTQQEDSAVYLCASSLALQGNTEAFFGQGTRLTVV.

This chain connects TRBV2 to TRBJ2-1; TRBD2 matches at 10 bases. Trimming took 6 bases from V and 10 from J; bases not matched to a gene: 6. From germline, CDR1 is SNHLY and CDR2 FYNNEI. The CDR3 loop spans 13 amino acids. As DNA, the CDR3 is TGTGCCAGCAGGACTAGCGGGCCCTTGGAGCAGTTCTTC. Translating it yields CASRTSGPLEQFF.

V gene TRBV19 combines with J gene TRBJ1-1; D gene ambiguous. The germline gives CDR1 LNHDA, CDR2 SQIVND (reference sequence). This CDR3 comprises 13 residues. Trimming took 2 bases from V and 4 from J, leaving 8 bases between them. The CDR3 sequence: CASSITRSTEAFF. CDR3 nucleotides: TGTGCCAGTAGTATAACACGGAGCACTGAAGCTTTCTTT.

The chain carries TRBV14 and TRBJ1-2; 9 nucleotides agree with TRBD1. The CDR3 consists of 15 residues. The V gene end was trimmed by 1 base and the J gene end by 5 bases; junction bases not matched to a gene: 5. Germline loops: CDR1 SGHDN, CDR2 FVKESK. The CDR3 sequence is CASSQVGTGWYGYTF. CDR3 in DNA: TGTGCCAGCAGCCAAGTCGGGACAGGGTGGTATGGCTACACCTTC.

The gene calls are TRBV4-3 and TRBJ2-1; D gene uncertain. CDR1 and CDR2 from the germline V gene are LGHNA and YSLEER. V was trimmed by 0 bases and J by 7 bases, leaving 10 bases between them. This CDR3 region has 14 residues. The CDR3 protein is CASSQDSIRNEQFF. DNA of the CDR3: TGCGCCAGCAGCCAAGATTCGATTCGGAATGAGCAGTTCTTC.

The chain employs TRBV15 and TRBJ2-7; tentatively, D is TRBD1 (5 bases). The CDR3 length is 16 residues. The germline CDR1 and CDR2 sequences are LNHNV and YYDKDF (reference sequence). V lost 1 base to trimming and J lost 2 bases, with 15 bases between them. For the CDR3, the DNA is TGTGCCACCAGCAGAGTTACCTCGGACAAAACCTACGAGCAGTACTTC. Protein: CATSRVTSDKTYEQYF.

A single count supports this clone. The V call is TRBV7-2, the J call TRBJ2-1; D is possibly TRBD1 (6 bases). Germline V gives CDR1 SGHTA, CDR2 FQGNSA. With 2 bases removed from V and 7 bases from J, the gap between germline ends came to 12 bases. CDR3 length: 14 amino acids. CDR3 sequence (DNA): TGTGCCAGCAGCTTATGGACAGCCCGAAATGAGCAGTTCTTC. This gives the protein CASSLWTARNEQFF.

The chain recombines TRBV7-9 with TRBJ2-7; D may be TRBD1 (6 bases). V was clipped by 2 bases and J by 4 bases, with 6 bases between them. Germline V gives CDR1 SEHNR, CDR2 FQNEAQ (reference sequence). The CDR3 is made up of 12 amino acids. Written as DNA, the CDR3 is TGTGCCAGCAGCTTAACAGGGTACGAGCAGTACTTC. It yields the protein CASSLTGYEQYF.

This sequence joins TRBV27 and TRBJ2-5; maybe TRBD1 (6 bases). The CDR3 has 13 amino acids. Germline CDR1 and CDR2: MNHEY and SMNVEV (reference sequence). With 4 bases removed from V and 4 bases from J, the gap between germline ends came to 10 bases. The CDR3 DNA follows: TGTGCCAGCAGTTCTCAGGGGATAGAGACCCAGTACTTC. Protein: CASSSQGIETQYF.

The V and J genes are TRBV30 and TRBJ2-3, with D possibly matching TRBD1 (5 bases). V was trimmed by 5 bases and J by 0 bases, leaving 15 bases between them. This CDR3 is built from 15 residues. CDR1 GTSNPN and CDR2 SVGIG come from the germline V gene (reference sequence). In nucleotides, the CDR3 is TGTGCCTGGGACGATGACAGCTCGAGCACAGATACGCAGTATTTT. As protein: CAWDDDSSSTDTQYF.

The CDR3 sequence is CASSRPGQGINEQYF. The CDR3 nucleotides read TGTGCCAGCAGCCGCCCGGGACAGGGGATCAACGAGCAGTACTTC. J is TRBJ2-7 and V is TRBV14; 10 nucleotides align to TRBD1. Germline V gene lookup returns CDR1 SGHDN and CDR2 FVKESK. J lost 5 bases, V lost 4 bases, and 8 bases had no gene match. The CDR3 runs to 15 residues.